The 25 T cell receptor beta chains presented below share a single source sample, sequenced in a study of CD8 T cells in Susac syndrome. With random hexamers, reverse transcription was performed on about 0.5 to 1 ug of RNA. TCRdb analysed the immunoSEQ multiplex PCR reads with MiXCR anew, one entry per CDR3 protein. This table holds almost 450,000 distinct CDR3 sequences, 75% to 90% found once. The specimen was CD8+ T cells from PBMCs. These receptors were collected from a human donor with multiple sclerosis.

This clonotype was found a few times. This chain links TRBV20-1 with TRBJ2-7, with 7 bases matching TRBD2. The V segment lost 3 bases and the J segment 3 bases; nucleotides outside the gene matches: 8. The CDR3 contains 14 residues. Germline CDR1 and CDR2: DFQATT and SNEGSKA (reference sequence). The CDR3: CSARGGRVDYEQYF. DNA of the CDR3: TGCAGTGCTAGGGGCGGGAGAGTAGACTACGAGCAGTACTTC.

This clonotype was picked up one time. The V call is TRBV13, the J call TRBJ1-1, with unresolved D. From germline, CDR1 is PRHDT and CDR2 FYEKMQ (reference sequence). Trimming took off 5 bases at V and 3 bases at J, with 10 bases between the two ends. CDR3 length equals 13 residues. CDR3 loop: CASSPHGDTEAFF. CDR3 nucleotides: TGTGCCAGCAGCCCCCATGGGGACACTGAAGCTTTCTTT.

The chain employs TRBV7-9 and TRBJ2-2; 7 positions agree with TRBD1. This CDR3 is 18 amino acids long. V shed 1 base, J shed 2 bases, and the junction held 10 bases outside the gene matches. Germline V gene sequence: CDR1 SEHNR, CDR2 FQNEAQ (reference sequence). Written as DNA, the CDR3 is TGTGCCAGCAGCTTAGATACAGGGGTCTCACCCAACACCGGGGAGCTGTTTTTT. Its translation is CASSLDTGVSPNTGELFF.

V gene TRBV28 combines with J gene TRBJ2-3; 9 bases match TRBD2. Trimming cost V 7 bases and J 4 bases; bases outside gene matches: 9. The CDR3 is made up of 15 amino acids. From germline, CDR1 is MDHEN and CDR2 SYDVKM. The CDR3 coding sequence is TGTGCCAGCAAATCGGCGGGAGGGTCGGCAGATACGCAGTATTTT. Encoded protein: CASKSAGGSADTQYF.

The rearrangement joins TRBV27 to TRBJ2-3; 10 bases match TRBD1. The CDR3 contains 15 residues. CDR1 is MNHEY and CDR2 is SMNVEV in the germline V gene (reference sequence). J lost 3 bases, V lost 5 bases, and 5 bases had no gene match. The CDR3 reads CASSDGQGVTDTQYF. The CDR3 nucleotides are TGTGCCAGCAGTGACGGACAGGGGGTTACAGATACGCAGTATTTT.

The V call is TRBV5-1, the J call TRBJ2-2; 8 nucleotides align to TRBD1. The germline gives CDR1 SGHRS, CDR2 YFSETQ. This CDR3 is 16 amino acids long. V dropped 3 bases and J dropped 4; count of bases not matched to a gene: 8. The CDR3 coding sequence is TGCGCCAGCAGCTCTCCCGGGACAGGAGCCACCGGGGAGCTGTTTTTT. Translated, it gives CASSSPGTGATGELFF.

V gene TRBV7-2 combines with J gene TRBJ2-1, with 8 bases matching TRBD2. In germline, CDR1 is SGHTA, CDR2 FQGNSA. The CDR3 consists of 16 residues. V trimming: 2 bases; J trimming: 4 bases; junction bases outside the gene matches: 7. The CDR3 is CASSLTPSGSYNEQFF. As DNA, the CDR3 is TGTGCCAGCAGCTTAACCCCTAGCGGGTCGTACAATGAGCAGTTCTTC. The whole variable domain, remainder taken from reference TRBV7-2 and TRBJ2-1, is GAGVSQSPSNKVTEKGKDVELRCDPISGHTALYWYRQSLGQGLEFLIYFQGNSAPDKSGLPSDRFSAERTGGSVSTLTIQRTQQEDSAVYLCASSLTPSGSYNEQFFGPGTRLTVL.

This clonotype was seen a handful of times. Written as DNA, the CDR3 is TGTGCCAGCAGCTTGGAGGGACAGGGGGCCACTGAAGCTTTCTTT. This gives the protein CASSLEGQGATEAFF. J is TRBJ1-1 and V is TRBV5-4, with 12 positions matching TRBD1. The CDR3 extends over 15 amino acids. CDR1 is SGHNT and CDR2 is YYREEE in the germline V gene (reference sequence). V dropped 0 bases and J dropped 4; count of bases not matched to a gene: 1.

The J gene is TRBJ1-5, the V gene TRBV2; no definite D call. Germline CDR1 reads SNHLY; CDR2 reads FYNNEI. The V end was cut by 10 bases, the J end by 5 bases, with 15 bases between. The length of the CDR3 is 13 residues. CDR3 loop: CAMSPGPYQPQHF. The CDR3 nucleotides read TGTGCCATGTCTCCGGGCCCTTATCAGCCCCAGCATTTT. The whole variable domain, filled in from reference TRBV2 and TRBJ1-5, reads EPEVTQTPSHQVTQMGQEVILRCVPISNHLYFYWYRQILGQKVEFLVSFYNNEISEKSEIFDDQFSVERPDGSNFTLKIRSTKLEDSAMYFCAMSPGPYQPQHFGDGTRLSIL.

The V and J genes are TRBV12-3 or TRBV12-4 and TRBJ2-2; D may correspond to TRBD1 or TRBD2 (5 bases each). V shed 3 bases and J shed 8 bases, with 13 bases lying between them. The CDR3 has 14 residues. In DNA form, the CDR3 reads TGTGCCAGCAGTTTTGGGGGAATGGCGGGGGAGCTGTTTTTT. Protein product: CASSFGGMAGELFF.

The rearrangement joins TRBV20-1 to TRBJ2-2, with D possibly matching TRBD2 (6 bases). Trimming took off 0 bases at V and 5 bases at J, with 13 bases between the two ends. The CDR3 has 15 amino acids. Germline CDR1 and CDR2: DFQATT and SNEGSKA (reference sequence). Written as DNA, the CDR3 is TGCAGTGCTAGAGATCCGGGACTGGGAACCGGGGAGCTGTTTTTT. This encodes CSARDPGLGTGELFF.

The rearrangement uses TRBV9 and TRBJ1-1, with D possibly matching TRBD1 (6 bases). CDR1 is SGDLS, CDR2 YYNGEE, per germline. CDR3 size: 16 residues. Trimming took off 0 bases at V and 9 bases at J, with 21 bases between the two ends. The CDR3 DNA reads TGTGCCAGCAGCGTAGAATTATCGGGGGCGGCTGATAAAGCTTTCTTT. Its protein product is CASSVELSGAADKAFF.

The J gene is TRBJ2-2, the V gene TRBV6-5; D not certain. CDR1 is MNHEY, CDR2 SVGAGI, per germline. V shed 0 bases and J shed 4 bases, with 9 bases lying between them. The CDR3 has 15 amino acids. The CDR3 DNA follows: TGTGCCAGCAGTTACTCATATCTTCCCACCGGGGAGCTGTTTTTT. This codes for CASSYSYLPTGELFF.

The CDR3 loop is CASSDFEGLESYNEQFF. Written as DNA, the CDR3 is TGTGCCAGCAGTGACTTCGAGGGACTAGAGTCCTACAATGAGCAGTTCTTC. V gene TRBV25-1 combines with J gene TRBJ2-1, with 8 nucleotides matching TRBD2. Germline CDR1 and CDR2: MGHDK and SYGVNS. CDR3 size: 17 residues. Trimming took 3 bases from V and 1 from J; bases not matched to a gene: 8.

The chain recombines TRBV7-8 with TRBJ2-1; D remains unclear. This CDR3 has 18 amino acids. CDR1 is SGHVS, CDR2 FQNEAQ, per germline. Trimming shortened V by 2 bases and J by 4 bases, and 21 bases separated the two germline ends. This CDR3 reads CASSLWSQSYLLYNEQFF. CDR3 in DNA: TGTGCCAGCAGCTTATGGTCACAGAGCTATCTCCTATACAATGAGCAGTTCTTC.

The chain is built from TRBV27 and TRBJ1-2, with a tentative D call TRBD1 (6 bases). The V and J ends lost 3 bases and 8 bases respectively, with 13 bases between them. The CDR3 covers 13 residues. From germline, CDR1 is MNHEY and CDR2 SMNVEV (reference sequence). This CDR3 reads CASSLPGGQGYTF. The DNA for the CDR3 is TGTGCCAGCAGTTTGCCCGGGGGCCAAGGCTACACCTTC.

This clonotype showed up just once. The gene calls are TRBV7-9 and TRBJ2-1; no reliable D call. The CDR3 consists of 14 residues. Germline V CDR1 and CDR2: SEHNR, FQNEAQ (reference sequence). The V gene lost 1 base and the J gene lost 4 bases, with 8 bases spanning the gap. CDR3 in DNA: TGTGCCAGCAGCTTAGGTGCAGAATACAATGAGCAGTTCTTC. It translates to CASSLGAEYNEQFF.

The rearrangement links TRBV3-1 to TRBJ1-1; D is unresolved. The germline gives CDR1 LGHDT, CDR2 YNNKEL (reference sequence). Trimming pared 0 bases from V and 1 base from J, leaving 15 bases between. This CDR3 comprises 17 residues. The CDR3 coding sequence is TGTGCCAGCAGCCAAGAAGGTCCCCCATTACGGAACACTGAAGCTTTCTTT. Residues: CASSQEGPPLRNTEAFF.

The V and J genes are TRBV7-6 and TRBJ2-3; no clear D gene. This CDR3 is 15 amino acids long. Germline lookup yields CDR1 SGHVS and CDR2 FNYEAQ. V shed 1 base and J shed 6 bases, with 14 bases lying between them. CDR3 sequence (DNA): TGTGCCAGCAGCTTAGAGGCTGCTAGGGCGGATACGCAGTATTTT. Amino acids: CASSLEAARADTQYF.

The rearrangement uses TRBV27 and TRBJ2-7; maybe TRBD1 (6 bases). Germline CDR1 MNHEY, CDR2 SMNVEV (reference sequence). V was shortened by 6 bases and J by 3 bases, with 12 bases between the two germline ends. The CDR3 has 13 amino acids. CDR3 coding DNA: TGTGCCAGCAGCTTCGGACAGCTCTACGAGCAGTACTTC. Its translation: CASSFGQLYEQYF.

Written as DNA, the CDR3 is TGTGCCAGCAATTTGAATCCAGGGGCTTCGAACACCGGGGAGCTGTTTTTT. As protein: CASNLNPGASNTGELFF. The chain couples TRBV12-3 or TRBV12-4 to TRBJ2-2; perhaps TRBD1 as D (6 bases). V lost 7 bases to trimming and J lost 0 bases, with 18 bases between them. This CDR3 is built from 17 residues.

The rearrangement uses TRBV7-2 and TRBJ2-3; D may be TRBD1 (6 bases). CDR1 and CDR2 from the germline V gene are SGHTA and FQGNSA. V lost 1 base and J lost 2, with 13 bases in between. This CDR3 has 16 residues. The CDR3 loop reads CASSLVGRGDTDTQYF. CDR3 DNA sequence: TGTGCCAGCAGCTTAGTTGGCAGGGGAGACACAGATACGCAGTATTTT.

V is TRBV9 and J is TRBJ1-5; D is ambiguous. This CDR3 is built from 15 residues. Deletions cut 0 bases from V and 6 bases from J, with 13 bases between. The V gene's germline CDR1 is SGDLS and CDR2 YYNGEE. CDR3 sequence reads: CASSVVCGSAQPQHF. The CDR3 DNA reads TGTGCCAGCAGCGTAGTTTGTGGGAGTGCTCAGCCCCAGCATTTT.

This clonotype appeared a few times. The V call is TRBV7-6, the J call TRBJ1-1; D is ambiguous. Germline V CDR1 and CDR2: SGHVS, FNYEAQ. V shed 6 bases and J shed 5 bases, with 13 bases lying between them. The CDR3 length is 13 residues. DNA for the CDR3: TGTGCCAGCAGTTTCAATATGGGGACTGAAGCTTTCTTT. Translated: CASSFNMGTEAFF.

The rearrangement joins TRBV27 to TRBJ1-5; D uncertain. With 6 bases removed from V and 4 bases from J, the gap between germline ends came to 13 bases. The CDR3 runs to 14 residues. In germline, CDR1 is MNHEY, CDR2 SMNVEV (reference sequence). The CDR3 sequence: CASRLGSINQPQHF. CDR3 sequence (DNA): TGTGCCAGCAGACTTGGATCGATTAATCAGCCCCAGCATTTT.